A selection of T cell receptor beta chains follows, all from one sample in a study of blood T cell repertoires in COVID-19. Assay used: immunoSEQ multiplex PCR; TCRdb lists only in-frame clones, some missing. The sample lists about 220,000 clones; 65% to 90% were seen once. Sequenced material: peripheral blood. These TCRs come from a woman between 70 and 85 years old with COVID-19, enrolled during active disease. Each CDR3 is given with its conserved first and last residue. The D gene is left open where the match is weak. Clone size, where shown, is once, few, many, or a class for clones that have expanded.

v_call: TRBV5-1; d_call: NA; j_call: TRBJ1-1; clone_size: NA; cdr3_nt: TGCGCCAGCGCGGGCAGCACTGAAGCTTTCTTT; cdr3_aa: CASAGSTEAFF
v_call: TRBV6-2/TRBV6-3; d_call: TRBD2; j_call: TRBJ2-3; clone_size: NA; cdr3_nt: TGTGCCAGCAGTTACTTAGCGGGGGAGGTAGATACGCAGTATTTT; cdr3_aa: CASSYLAGEVDTQYF
v_call: TRBV21-1; d_call: NA; j_call: TRBJ2-2; clone_size: NA; cdr3_nt: TGTGCCATCATCCGACGGGGAGTAGGCGGGGAGCTGTTTTTT; cdr3_aa: CAIIRRGVGGELFF
v_call: TRBV12-3/TRBV12-4; d_call: NA; j_call: TRBJ1-3; clone_size: once; cdr3_nt: TGTGCCAGCAGACGGGACTCTGGAAACACCATATATTTT; cdr3_aa: CASRRDSGNTIYF
v_call: TRBV5-1; d_call: TRBD1; j_call: TRBJ1-1; clone_size: NA; cdr3_nt: TGCGCCAGCAGCTTGGGGGACAGGGGAACTGAAGCTTTCTTT; cdr3_aa: CASSLGDRGTEAFF
v_call: TRBV5-4; d_call: NA; j_call: TRBJ2-3; clone_size: NA; cdr3_nt: TGTGCCAGCAGCTCCCAGGGGGATACGCAGTATTTT; cdr3_aa: CASSSQGDTQYF
v_call: TRBV7-2; d_call: TRBD2; j_call: TRBJ2-5; clone_size: NA; cdr3_nt: TGTGCCAGCAGCTTCCGGACTAGCGGGGGGCGGGAGACCCAGTACTTC; cdr3_aa: CASSFRTSGGRETQYF
v_call: TRBV18; d_call: TRBD1; j_call: TRBJ1-1; clone_size: NA; cdr3_nt: TGTGCCAGCTCACCCCCGACAGGGCACACTGAAGCTTTCTTT; cdr3_aa: CASSPPTGHTEAFF
v_call: TRBV27; d_call: TRBD2; j_call: TRBJ2-7; clone_size: NA; cdr3_nt: TGTGCCAGCAGTTTAAATGGGAGGGAGGCCTACGAGCAGTACTTC; cdr3_aa: CASSLNGREAYEQYF
v_call: TRBV19; d_call: TRBD2; j_call: TRBJ2-1; clone_size: NA; cdr3_nt: TGTGCCAGTAGTCCGGAGGGAGGGCTCAATGAGCAGTTCTTC; cdr3_aa: CASSPEGGLNEQFF
v_call: TRBV10-3; d_call: NA; j_call: TRBJ1-2; clone_size: NA; cdr3_nt: TGTGCCATCAGGATACAGGGTTACTATGGCTACACCTTC; cdr3_aa: CAIRIQGYYGYTF
v_call: TRBV6-2/TRBV6-3; d_call: TRBD1; j_call: TRBJ1-1; clone_size: NA; cdr3_nt: TGTGCCAGCAGTCGGCCGGGACAGGGGTTTATAGACACTGAAGCTTTCTTT; cdr3_aa: CASSRPGQGFIDTEAFF
v_call: TRBV29-1; d_call: TRBD1; j_call: TRBJ1-2; clone_size: NA; cdr3_nt: TGCAGCTCACAGGGGGGGGACTATGGCTACACCTTC; cdr3_aa: CSSQGGDYGYTF
v_call: TRBV7-2; d_call: TRBD2; j_call: TRBJ2-7; clone_size: NA; cdr3_nt: TGTGCCAGCAGCTTGGGTCTAGCGGAGACCTACGAGCAGTACTTC; cdr3_aa: CASSLGLAETYEQYF
v_call: TRBV11-2; d_call: TRBD2; j_call: TRBJ2-3; clone_size: NA; cdr3_nt: TGTGCCAGCAGCTTAGGAAGTAGCGGGAGCACAGATACGCAGTATTTT; cdr3_aa: CASSLGSSGSTDTQYF
v_call: TRBV7-2; d_call: TRBD2; j_call: TRBJ2-1; clone_size: once; cdr3_nt: TGTGCCAGCAGCTTGCAGGGCCCGGGGGGGCAGTTCTTC; cdr3_aa: CASSLQGPGGQFF
v_call: TRBV27; d_call: TRBD1; j_call: TRBJ1-1; clone_size: NA; cdr3_nt: TGTGCCAGCAGTTCAGCCGGGACAGGATATACTGAAGCTTTCTTT; cdr3_aa: CASSSAGTGYTEAFF
v_call: TRBV14; d_call: TRBD1; j_call: TRBJ1-1; clone_size: NA; cdr3_nt: TGTGCCAGCAGCCAAGACAGGGGGCCCACTGAAGCTTTCTTT; cdr3_aa: CASSQDRGPTEAFF
v_call: TRBV27; d_call: NA; j_call: TRBJ2-3; clone_size: NA; cdr3_nt: TGTGCCAGCAGTTTCCTAACAGAATCAGCAGATACGCAGTATTTT; cdr3_aa: CASSFLTESADTQYF
v_call: TRBV6-2/TRBV6-3; d_call: NA; j_call: TRBJ1-2; clone_size: NA; cdr3_nt: TGTGCCAGCAGTTACGAGTCTTATGGCTACACCTTC; cdr3_aa: CASSYESYGYTF
v_call: TRBV9; d_call: NA; j_call: TRBJ2-1; clone_size: NA; cdr3_nt: TGTGCCAGCAGCGTAGCTCGCAGGGTGGACTACAATGAGCAGTTCTTC; cdr3_aa: CASSVARRVDYNEQFF
v_call: TRBV12-3/TRBV12-4; d_call: NA; j_call: TRBJ1-5; clone_size: NA; cdr3_nt: TGTGCCAGCAGTTGGGGAGGATATCAGCCCCAGCATTTT; cdr3_aa: CASSWGGYQPQHF
v_call: TRBV6-2/TRBV6-3; d_call: NA; j_call: TRBJ1-5; clone_size: NA; cdr3_nt: TGTGCCAGCAGTACAATGGGCGGCAATCAGCCCCAGCATTTT; cdr3_aa: CASSTMGGNQPQHF
v_call: TRBV5-1; d_call: NA; j_call: TRBJ1-1; clone_size: NA; cdr3_nt: TGCGCCAGCAGCTTGACCGACAGAATGAACACTGAAGCTTTCTTT; cdr3_aa: CASSLTDRMNTEAFF
v_call: TRBV19; d_call: TRBD2; j_call: TRBJ2-1; clone_size: NA; cdr3_nt: TGTGCCAGTCAGACTAGCGTAGCAAGGAGTGAGCAGTTCTTC; cdr3_aa: CASQTSVARSEQFF
v_call: TRBV19; d_call: TRBD2; j_call: TRBJ2-3; clone_size: few; cdr3_nt: TGTGCCAGTAGTCTCCCAAGCGGGAGGGCAGTAGATACGCAGTATTTT; cdr3_aa: CASSLPSGRAVDTQYF
v_call: TRBV5-8; d_call: TRBD2; j_call: TRBJ2-1; clone_size: few; cdr3_nt: TGTGCCAGCCGGGCGGGACTAGCCAACAATGAGCAGTTCTTC; cdr3_aa: CASRAGLANNEQFF
v_call: TRBV11-3; d_call: TRBD1; j_call: TRBJ1-6; clone_size: NA; cdr3_nt: TGTGCCAGCAGCTTTACAGGGGGCGCTTCACCCCTCCACTTT; cdr3_aa: CASSFTGGASPLHF
v_call: TRBV7-8; d_call: NA; j_call: TRBJ2-1; clone_size: NA; cdr3_nt: TGTGCCAGCAAAGACACTTACTCCTACAATGAGCAGTTCTTC; cdr3_aa: CASKDTYSYNEQFF
v_call: TRBV6-2/TRBV6-3; d_call: NA; j_call: TRBJ1-6; clone_size: NA; cdr3_nt: TGTGCCAGCAGTCAGCCGGGATGGAGCGATAATTCACCCCTCCACTTT; cdr3_aa: CASSQPGWSDNSPLHF
v_call: TRBV27; d_call: NA; j_call: TRBJ1-6; clone_size: NA; cdr3_nt: TGTGCCAGCAGTGCCCTCCAGGGGATAGGGAATTCACCCCTCCACTTT; cdr3_aa: CASSALQGIGNSPLHF
v_call: TRBV7-3; d_call: TRBD1; j_call: TRBJ1-1; clone_size: NA; cdr3_nt: TGTGCCAGCAGCCCCGGACAGGGTTTGAACACTGAAGCTTTCTTT; cdr3_aa: CASSPGQGLNTEAFF
v_call: TRBV21-1; d_call: NA; j_call: TRBJ2-2; clone_size: NA; cdr3_nt: TGTGCCAGCAGCATACCCGGGACAGGGTCTTCCGGGGACACCGGGGAGCTGTTTTTT; cdr3_aa: CASSIPGTGSSGDTGELFF
v_call: TRBV25-1; d_call: TRBD2; j_call: TRBJ2-1; clone_size: NA; cdr3_nt: TGTGCCAGCAGTGAACTTGGGACTAGCGGCGGGTACAATGAGCAGTTCTTC; cdr3_aa: CASSELGTSGGYNEQFF
v_call: TRBV7-2; d_call: NA; j_call: TRBJ2-2; clone_size: NA; cdr3_nt: TGTGCCAGCAGCTTAGAGGGAACTAGCTCCGGGGAGCTGTTTTTT; cdr3_aa: CASSLEGTSSGELFF
v_call: TRBV18; d_call: NA; j_call: TRBJ2-1; clone_size: NA; cdr3_nt: TGTGCCAGCTCACCTGACAAGGTAGACAATGAGCAGTTCTTC; cdr3_aa: CASSPDKVDNEQFF
v_call: TRBV9; d_call: NA; j_call: TRBJ2-2; clone_size: NA; cdr3_nt: TGTGCCAGCAGCCCCAGAACCCGCAGTAGGGGGAGCCACACGAACACCGGGGAGCTGTTTTTT; cdr3_aa: CASSPRTRSRGSHTNTGELFF
v_call: TRBV21-1; d_call: NA; j_call: TRBJ2-7; clone_size: NA; cdr3_nt: TGTGCCAGCAGCAATTTCCCGGTCTACGAGCAGTACTTC; cdr3_aa: CASSNFPVYEQYF
v_call: TRBV2; d_call: NA; j_call: TRBJ2-7; clone_size: NA; cdr3_nt: TGTGCCAGCAGCTCCGACAGGTCCTACGAGCAGTACTTC; cdr3_aa: CASSSDRSYEQYF
v_call: TRBV19; d_call: TRBD2; j_call: TRBJ2-2; clone_size: NA; cdr3_nt: TGTGCCAGTAGCAGCATCATACGCGGGAGATCGAACACCGGGGAGCTGTTTTTT; cdr3_aa: CASSSIIRGRSNTGELFF
v_call: TRBV5-6; d_call: NA; j_call: TRBJ2-1; clone_size: NA; cdr3_nt: TGTGCCAGCAGCTACGGGGACAATGAGCAGTTCTTC; cdr3_aa: CASSYGDNEQFF
v_call: TRBV5-6; d_call: NA; j_call: TRBJ2-7; clone_size: NA; cdr3_nt: TGTGCCAGCAGCTTCGAGTCCCTCTACGAGCAGTACTTC; cdr3_aa: CASSFESLYEQYF
v_call: TRBV18; d_call: NA; j_call: TRBJ1-1; clone_size: NA; cdr3_nt: TGTGCCAGCTCACCGCAGGGAAAGAACACTGAAGCTTTCTTT; cdr3_aa: CASSPQGKNTEAFF
v_call: TRBV7-3; d_call: NA; j_call: TRBJ1-1; clone_size: NA; cdr3_nt: TGTGCCAGCACCCCCCAAGCGGGGGGCATCACTGAAGCTTTCTTT; cdr3_aa: CASTPQAGGITEAFF
v_call: TRBV7-6; d_call: NA; j_call: TRBJ1-5; clone_size: NA; cdr3_nt: TGTGCCAGCAGCTTAGCGTCGGTCGGTCAGCCCCAGCATTTT; cdr3_aa: CASSLASVGQPQHF
v_call: TRBV6-2/TRBV6-3; d_call: TRBD1; j_call: TRBJ1-2; clone_size: once; cdr3_nt: TGTGCCAGCAGTTACAGACAGGGGAACTATGGCTACACCTTC; cdr3_aa: CASSYRQGNYGYTF
v_call: TRBV19; d_call: NA; j_call: TRBJ1-1; clone_size: NA; cdr3_nt: TGTGCCAGTAGTATAGAGACAAGGACTGAAGCTTTCTTT; cdr3_aa: CASSIETRTEAFF
v_call: TRBV7-2; d_call: TRBD1; j_call: TRBJ1-5; clone_size: NA; cdr3_nt: TGTGCCAGCAGCTTGACAGGGATTAGCAATCAGCCCCAGCATTTT; cdr3_aa: CASSLTGISNQPQHF
v_call: TRBV6-6; d_call: NA; j_call: TRBJ2-5; clone_size: NA; cdr3_nt: TGTGCCAGCAGTTACTCGAGGGCCCAAGAGACCCAGTACTTC; cdr3_aa: CASSYSRAQETQYF
v_call: TRBV27; d_call: TRBD1; j_call: TRBJ2-7; clone_size: NA; cdr3_nt: TGTGCCTCGCAGGGGGTATCCTACGAGCAGTACTTC; cdr3_aa: CASQGVSYEQYF
v_call: TRBV20-1; d_call: NA; j_call: TRBJ1-1; clone_size: NA; cdr3_nt: TGCAGTGCTAGTAGTCCGGGCACTGAAGCTTTCTTT; cdr3_aa: CSASSPGTEAFF
v_call: TRBV6-2/TRBV6-3; d_call: NA; j_call: TRBJ1-2; clone_size: NA; cdr3_nt: TGTGCCAGCAGTTCGGGGGAATTGTTAACTGGTGGCTACACCTTC; cdr3_aa: CASSSGELLTGGYTF
v_call: TRBV29-1; d_call: NA; j_call: TRBJ2-3; clone_size: NA; cdr3_nt: TGCGCGGGAATTTTGTCCGGCACAGATACGCAGTATTTT; cdr3_aa: CAGILSGTDTQYF
v_call: TRBV15; d_call: NA; j_call: TRBJ1-1; clone_size: NA; cdr3_nt: TGTGCCACCAGCAGACAGGGACTAAGTGAAGCTTTCTTT; cdr3_aa: CATSRQGLSEAFF
v_call: TRBV3-1/TRBV3-2; d_call: TRBD1; j_call: TRBJ2-1; clone_size: NA; cdr3_nt: TGTGCCGTCCGGGACAGCTCCTACAATGAGCAGTTCTTC; cdr3_aa: CAVRDSSYNEQFF
v_call: TRBV6-5; d_call: NA; j_call: TRBJ1-1; clone_size: NA; cdr3_nt: TGTGCCAGCAGTCTAAACCCGGGGACTGAAGCTTTCTTT; cdr3_aa: CASSLNPGTEAFF
v_call: TRBV7-2; d_call: TRBD1; j_call: TRBJ1-5; clone_size: NA; cdr3_nt: TGTGCCAGCAGCTTAGGAGGACAGGGGCATCAGCCCCAGCATTTT; cdr3_aa: CASSLGGQGHQPQHF